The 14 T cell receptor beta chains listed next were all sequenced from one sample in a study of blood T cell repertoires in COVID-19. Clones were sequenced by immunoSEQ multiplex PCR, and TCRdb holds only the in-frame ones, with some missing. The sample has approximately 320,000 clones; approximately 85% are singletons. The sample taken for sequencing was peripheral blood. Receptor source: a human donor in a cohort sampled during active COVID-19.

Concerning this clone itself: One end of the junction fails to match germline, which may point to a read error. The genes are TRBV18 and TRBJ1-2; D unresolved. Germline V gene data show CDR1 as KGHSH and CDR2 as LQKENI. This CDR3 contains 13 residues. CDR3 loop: CASSPQQDYGYTF. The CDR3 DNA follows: TGTGCCAGCTCCCCACAGCAGGACTATGGCTACACCTTC.

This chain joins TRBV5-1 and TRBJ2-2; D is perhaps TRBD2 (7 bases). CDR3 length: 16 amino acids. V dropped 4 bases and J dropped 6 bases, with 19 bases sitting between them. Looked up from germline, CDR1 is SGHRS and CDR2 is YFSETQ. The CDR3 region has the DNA TGCGCCAGCAGCCCCGCGGGGGCCGGGGTAGCCGGGGAGCTGTTTTTT. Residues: CASSPAGAGVAGELFF.

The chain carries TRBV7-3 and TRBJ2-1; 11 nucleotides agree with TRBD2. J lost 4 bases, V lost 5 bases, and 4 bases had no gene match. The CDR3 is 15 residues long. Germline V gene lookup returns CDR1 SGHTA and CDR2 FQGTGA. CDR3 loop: CASSLLAGGYNEQFF. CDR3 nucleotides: TGTGCCAGCAGCCTGTTAGCGGGGGGGTACAATGAGCAGTTCTTC.

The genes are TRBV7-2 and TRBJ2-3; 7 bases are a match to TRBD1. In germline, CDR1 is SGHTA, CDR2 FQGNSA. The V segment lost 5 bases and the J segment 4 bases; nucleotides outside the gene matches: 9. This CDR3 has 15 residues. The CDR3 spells CASSPDRVGSDTQYF. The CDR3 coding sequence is TGTGCCAGCAGCCCAGACAGGGTTGGATCAGATACGCAGTATTTT.

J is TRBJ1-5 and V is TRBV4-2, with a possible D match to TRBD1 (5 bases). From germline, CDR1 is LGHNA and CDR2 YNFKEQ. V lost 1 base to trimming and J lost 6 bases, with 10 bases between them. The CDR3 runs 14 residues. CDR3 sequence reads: CASSQGGRGQPQHF. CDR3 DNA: TGTGCCAGCAGCCAAGGGGGGAGGGGTCAGCCCCAGCATTTT.

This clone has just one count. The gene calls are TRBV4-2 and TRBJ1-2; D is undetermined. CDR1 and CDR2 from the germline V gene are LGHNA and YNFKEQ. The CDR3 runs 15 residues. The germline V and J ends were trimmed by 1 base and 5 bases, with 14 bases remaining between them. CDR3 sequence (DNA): TGTGCCAGCAGCCAAGTCGTCGGAGTAGCATATGGCTACACCTTC. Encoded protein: CASSQVVGVAYGYTF.

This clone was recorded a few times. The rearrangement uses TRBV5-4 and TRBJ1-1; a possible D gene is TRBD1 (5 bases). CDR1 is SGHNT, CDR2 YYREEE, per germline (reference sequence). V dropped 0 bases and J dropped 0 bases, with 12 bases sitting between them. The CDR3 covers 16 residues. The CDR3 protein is CASSLEGSRMNTEAFF. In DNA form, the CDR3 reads TGTGCCAGCAGCTTGGAGGGGTCCCGGATGAACACTGAAGCTTTCTTT. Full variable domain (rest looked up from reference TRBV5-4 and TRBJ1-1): ETGVTQSPTHLIKTRGQQVTLRCSSQSGHNTVSWYQQALGQGPQFIFQYYREEENGRGNFPPRFSGLQFPNYSSELNVNALELDDSALYLCASSLEGSRMNTEAFFGQGTRLTVV.

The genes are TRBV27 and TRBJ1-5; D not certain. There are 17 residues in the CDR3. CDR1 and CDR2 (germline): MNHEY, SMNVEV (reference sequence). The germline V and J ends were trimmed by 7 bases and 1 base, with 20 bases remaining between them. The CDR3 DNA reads TGTGCCAGCAATCGGGGAACGATACCGCTAAGCAATCAGCCCCAGCATTTT. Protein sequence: CASNRGTIPLSNQPQHF.

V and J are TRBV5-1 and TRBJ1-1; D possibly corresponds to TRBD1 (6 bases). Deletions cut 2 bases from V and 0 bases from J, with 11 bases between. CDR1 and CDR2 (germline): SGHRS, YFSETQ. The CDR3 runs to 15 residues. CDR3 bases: TGCGCCAGCAGCTTAACAGGGTTTATGAACACTGAAGCTTTCTTT. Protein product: CASSLTGFMNTEAFF.

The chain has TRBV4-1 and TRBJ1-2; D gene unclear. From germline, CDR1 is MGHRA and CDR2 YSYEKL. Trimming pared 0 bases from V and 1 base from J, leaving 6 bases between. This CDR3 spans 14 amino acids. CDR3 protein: CASSQDALNYGYTF. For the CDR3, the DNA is TGCGCCAGCAGCCAAGATGCGCTTAACTATGGCTACACCTTC.

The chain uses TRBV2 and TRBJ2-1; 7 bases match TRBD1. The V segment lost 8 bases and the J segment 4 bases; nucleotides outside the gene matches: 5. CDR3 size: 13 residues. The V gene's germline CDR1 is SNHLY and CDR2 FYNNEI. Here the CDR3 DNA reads TGTGCCAGCCGAACAGGGGCTTACAATGAGCAGTTCTTC. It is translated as CASRTGAYNEQFF.

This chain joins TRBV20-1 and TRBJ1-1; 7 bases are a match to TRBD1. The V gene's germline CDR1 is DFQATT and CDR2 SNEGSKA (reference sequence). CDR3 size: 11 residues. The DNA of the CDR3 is TGCAGGGGACAGAGTAACACTGAAGCTTTCTTT. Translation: CRGQSNTEAFF.

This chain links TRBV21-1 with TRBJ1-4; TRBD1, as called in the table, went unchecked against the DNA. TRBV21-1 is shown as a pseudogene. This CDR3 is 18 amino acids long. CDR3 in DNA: TGTGCCAGCAGCAAAGAGGGGACAGGGCTTGCAACTAATGAAAAACTGTTTTTT. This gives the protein CASSKEGTGLATNEKLFF.

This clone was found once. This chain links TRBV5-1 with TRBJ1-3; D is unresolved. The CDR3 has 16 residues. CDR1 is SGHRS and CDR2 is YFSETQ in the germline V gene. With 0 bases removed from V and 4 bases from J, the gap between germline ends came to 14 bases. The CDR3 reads CASSLVSGERGNTIYF. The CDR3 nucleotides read TGCGCCAGCAGCTTGGTTTCGGGTGAGCGAGGAAACACCATATATTTT. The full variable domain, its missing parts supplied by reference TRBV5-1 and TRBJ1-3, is KAGVTQTPRYLIKTRGQQVTLSCSPISGHRSVSWYQQTPGQGLQFLFEYFSETQRNKGNFPGRFSGRQFSNSRSEMNVSTLELGDSALYLCASSLVSGERGNTIYFGEGSWLTVV.